A single sample gave rise to the 18 T cell receptor beta chains below, sequenced in a study of identical twins. TCRdb ran MiXCR on the 5' RACE reads and lists one entry per CDR3 protein. Among hundreds of thousands of distinct CDR3 sequences listed, 5.5% to 6.5% were seen once. Input material: naive T cells sorted from blood. All receptors come from a man younger than 30 in good health.

This clonotype was recorded many times. The chain links TRBV29-1 to TRBJ2-1; 7 positions agree with TRBD2. Germline values: CDR1 SQVTM, CDR2 ANQGSEA. The CDR3 runs 11 residues. V was pared by 7 bases and J by 10 bases, with 7 bases of the junction left unmatched. CDR3 sequence (DNA): TGCAGCGCTTCGCGGGGGAAGGAGCAGTTCTTC. Amino acids: CSASRGKEQFF.

This clonotype was counted many times. V gene TRBV5-5 combines with J gene TRBJ1-4, with D tentatively TRBD1 (5 bases). The CDR3 has 16 residues. V shed 5 bases and J shed 0 bases, with 14 bases lying between them. Germline V lookup: CDR1 SGHKS, CDR2 YYEKEE (reference sequence). The CDR3 loop reads CASSWTGTSTNEKLFF. CDR3 nucleotides: TGTGCCAGCAGTTGGACCGGGACGTCAACTAATGAAAAACTGTTTTTT.

This clonotype was seen many times. V usage is TRBV5-1 and J usage is TRBJ2-5; 10 bases align to TRBD1. This CDR3 contains 16 residues. V lost 2 bases and J lost 4; bases outside the gene matches: 8. Germline CDR1 SGHRS, CDR2 YFSETQ. The CDR3 bases are TGCGCCAGCAGCTTTCGGAGAGACAGGGGGCTAGAGACCCAGTACTTC. It is translated as CASSFRRDRGLETQYF.

The J gene is TRBJ2-6, the V gene TRBV5-1; D remains ambiguous. In germline, CDR1 is SGHRS, CDR2 YFSETQ. The CDR3 contains 16 residues. V dropped 3 bases and J dropped 0 bases, with 10 bases sitting between them. CDR3 residues: CASSWALGSGANVLTF. The CDR3 nucleotides read TGCGCCAGCAGCTGGGCGCTGGGCTCTGGGGCCAACGTCCTGACTTTC. The full variable domain, with the rest looked up from reference TRBV5-1 and TRBJ2-6, is KAGVTQTPRYLIKTRGQQVTLSCSPISGHRSVSWYQQTPGQGLQFLFEYFSETQRNKGNFPGRFSGRQFSNSRSEMNVSTLELGDSALYLCASSWALGSGANVLTFGAGSRLTVL.

Ten or more counts support this clonotype. The rearrangement joins TRBV20-1 to TRBJ2-3; possibly TRBD1 for D (5 bases). CDR3 length: 11 residues. The V gene's germline CDR1 is DFQATT and CDR2 SNEGSKA (reference sequence). V dropped 4 bases and J dropped 13 bases, with 15 bases sitting between them. The DNA for the CDR3 is TGCAGTGCTAAGTTTGTCAGGGTAAAGTATTTT. Translated: CSAKFVRVKYF.

This clonotype appeared many times. This rearrangement joins TRBV15 to TRBJ2-1; the match to TRBD1 covers 7 bases. Losses at the gene ends were 6 bases for V and 7 bases for J; bases not matched to a gene: 6. Per germline, CDR1 LNHNV and CDR2 YYDKDF (reference sequence). This CDR3 is built from 13 residues. This chain's CDR3 is CATRGGGGNEQFF. DNA for the CDR3: TGTGCCACCAGAGGGGGCGGTGGGAATGAGCAGTTCTTC.

This clonotype occurred a few times. The chain uses TRBV24-1 and TRBJ2-2; D may be TRBD1 or TRBD2 (5 bases each). This CDR3 is 14 amino acids long. From germline, CDR1 is KGHDR and CDR2 SFDVKD. V shed 2 bases and J shed 7 bases, with 10 bases lying between them. The CDR3 DNA reads as TGTGCCACCAGTGATTCGAGGGGCGGCGGGGAGCTGTTTTTT. Residues: CATSDSRGGGELFF.

The rearrangement links TRBV14 to TRBJ2-1; D gene uncertain. Germline V gives CDR1 SGHDN, CDR2 FVKESK. The V and J ends lost 1 base and 1 base respectively, with 11 bases between them. The CDR3 contains 16 residues. The CDR3: CASSQGVGRSYNEQFF. The CDR3 nucleotides read TGTGCCAGCAGCCAAGGAGTTGGTCGTTCCTACAATGAGCAGTTCTTC.

This clonotype was recorded at least ten times. CDR3 in amino acids: CASSVDPGGYSPLHF. The CDR3 DNA reads TGCGCCAGCAGCGTAGATCCGGGAGGATATTCACCCCTCCACTTT. The J gene is TRBJ1-6, the V gene TRBV5-1; the D is unclear. Trimming took off 4 bases at V and 8 bases at J, with 16 bases between the two ends. This CDR3 is built from 15 residues. Germline CDR1 reads SGHRS; CDR2 reads YFSETQ.

The table lists this clonotype with many counts. The gene calls are TRBV20-1 and TRBJ1-2; the match to TRBD1 covers 9 bases. CDR1 DFQATT and CDR2 SNEGSKA come from the germline V gene (reference sequence). This CDR3 contains 15 residues. The J segment lost 8 bases and the V segment lost 8 bases, leaving 18 bases of the junction unmatched. CDR3 in amino acids: CSTGLWTGEGVGYTF. In DNA form, the CDR3 reads TGCAGTACCGGACTATGGACAGGGGAGGGGGTCGGCTACACCTTC.

This clonotype appeared many times. CDR3 bases: TGTGCCAGCAGCTCACGGACAGAGACAGATACGCAGTATTTT. Translating gives CASSSRTETDTQYF. This chain joins TRBV5-6 and TRBJ2-3; a weak D match, TRBD1 (6 bases). Per germline, CDR1 SGHDT and CDR2 YYEEEE. The length of the CDR3 is 14 residues. V dropped 3 bases and J dropped 3 bases, with 11 bases sitting between them.

This clonotype was observed at least ten times. The rearrangement links TRBV20-1 to TRBJ1-5; D may be TRBD1 (6 bases). The germline V gene encodes CDR1 DFQATT and CDR2 SNEGSKA (reference sequence). Trimming pared 1 base from V and 12 bases from J, leaving 16 bases between. The CDR3 spans 13 residues. The chain's CDR3 is CSARVPTGKLQHF. The CDR3 DNA reads TGCAGTGCTAGAGTGCCGACAGGCAAGCTCCAGCATTTT.

In its sample, this clonotype was seen a few times. V is TRBV20-1 and J is TRBJ1-5; D gene uncertain. V was shortened by 1 base and J by 8 bases, with 9 bases between the two germline ends. This CDR3 is built from 12 residues. Germline CDR1 and CDR2: DFQATT and SNEGSKA (reference sequence). The CDR3 here is CSARGITEPQHF. CDR3 DNA sequence: TGCAGTGCTAGAGGCATCACGGAGCCCCAGCATTTT.

In its sample, this clonotype was seen a few times. The chain links TRBV5-1 to TRBJ1-4; a possible D gene is TRBD1 (5 bases). CDR1 is SGHRS and CDR2 is YFSETQ in the germline V gene. V lost 2 bases, J lost 8 bases, and 13 bases lay in between. The CDR3 spans 14 residues. The CDR3 nucleotides are TGCGCCAGCAGCTTTCAAGGGGTCGGGGAAAAACTGTTTTTT. It yields the protein CASSFQGVGEKLFF.

The chain couples TRBV14 to TRBJ2-1; D uncertain. Between the trimmed V and J ends, which lost 4 bases and 10 bases, there was a span of 14 bases. Germline-derived CDR1 and CDR2 are SGHDN and FVKESK. The CDR3 sequence is 13 residues long. CDR3 sequence: CASSPPAVKEQFF. The CDR3 DNA sequence: TGTGCCAGCAGCCCCCCGGCGGTTAAAGAGCAGTTCTTC.

This clonotype appeared a single time. Being one base from a much bigger clone, this may be a read error. This likely comes from a read error, as the CDR3 has no conserved phenylalanine or tryptophan at its end. The V call is TRBV12-3 or TRBV12-4, the J call TRBJ2-5; unclear D gene. V lost 3 bases, J lost 5 bases, and 10 bases lay in between. This CDR3 is 13 amino acids long. CDR3 protein: CASSLVASETQYY. CDR3 in DNA: TGTGCCAGCAGTTTGGTAGCTTCCGAGACCCAGTACTAC.

This clonotype has more than one count but fewer than ten. The V and J genes are TRBV18 and TRBJ1-2; TRBD1 matches 7 bases. After removal of 5 bases from V and 3 bases from J, the junction contained 3 bases not matched to a gene. Looked up from germline, CDR1 is KGHSH and CDR2 is LQKENI. This CDR3 region has 13 residues. CDR3 bases: TGTGCCAGCTCAGAGGGACAGCACTATGGCTACACCTTC. Protein sequence: CASSEGQHYGYTF.

Ten or more counts support this clonotype. The chain has TRBV3-1 and TRBJ2-1; maybe TRBD2 (6 bases). V was shortened by 2 bases and J by 4 bases, with 12 bases between the two germline ends. The CDR3 sequence is 15 residues long. CDR1 is LGHDT and CDR2 is YNNKEL in the germline V gene (reference sequence). The CDR3 DNA sequence: TGTGCCAGCAGCCAAAAAGCGCGGGGTTACAATGAGCAGTTCTTC. Translated: CASSQKARGYNEQFF.